The sequence of this T cell receptor (beta chain) was determined in a study of post-analysis software for immune sequencing data. The overall study: Disease courses included relapsing-remitting, secondary progressive and progressive-relapsing multiple sclerosis. The study, taken as a whole, reports: There were five or six TRBV segments more frequent in patients than controls, and TRBV5-6, TRBV5-1 and TRBV20-1 were among them.

As regards this clonotype: Its antigen remains unidentified.

Unique molecular identifiers had been added to the TCR beta cDNA libraries. TCRdb fed the PCR reads into MiXCR, producing one record per CDR3 protein. The sample yields some 700,000 distinct CDR3 sequences, roughly three fifths seen once. The CDR3 contains 15 residues. After removal of 1 base from V and 3 bases from J, the junction contained 4 bases not matched to a gene. The germline V gene encodes CDR1 DFQATT and CDR2 SNEGSKA (reference sequence). The chain joins TRBV20-1 to TRBJ2-5; 11 nucleotides agree with TRBD2. This clonotype was obtained from a girl aged 2-10 years with multiple sclerosis. The sequencing sample was made of blood. This chain's CDR3 is CSARVAGGGEETQYF. The CDR3 DNA is TGCAGTGCTAGAGTAGCGGGAGGGGGGGAAGAGACCCAGTACTTC.